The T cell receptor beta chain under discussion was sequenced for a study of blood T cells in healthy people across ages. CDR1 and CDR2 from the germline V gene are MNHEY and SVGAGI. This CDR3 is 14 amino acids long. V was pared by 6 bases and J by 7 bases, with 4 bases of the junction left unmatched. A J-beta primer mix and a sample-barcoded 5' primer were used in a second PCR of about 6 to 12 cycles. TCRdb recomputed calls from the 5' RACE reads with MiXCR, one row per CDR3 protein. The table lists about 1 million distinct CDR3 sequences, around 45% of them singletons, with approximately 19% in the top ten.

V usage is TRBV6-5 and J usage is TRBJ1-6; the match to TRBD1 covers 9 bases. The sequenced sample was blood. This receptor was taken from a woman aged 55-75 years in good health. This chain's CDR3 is CASRWDRANSPLHF. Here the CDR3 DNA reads TGTGCCAGCAGATGGGACAGGGCAAATTCACCCCTCCACTTT.